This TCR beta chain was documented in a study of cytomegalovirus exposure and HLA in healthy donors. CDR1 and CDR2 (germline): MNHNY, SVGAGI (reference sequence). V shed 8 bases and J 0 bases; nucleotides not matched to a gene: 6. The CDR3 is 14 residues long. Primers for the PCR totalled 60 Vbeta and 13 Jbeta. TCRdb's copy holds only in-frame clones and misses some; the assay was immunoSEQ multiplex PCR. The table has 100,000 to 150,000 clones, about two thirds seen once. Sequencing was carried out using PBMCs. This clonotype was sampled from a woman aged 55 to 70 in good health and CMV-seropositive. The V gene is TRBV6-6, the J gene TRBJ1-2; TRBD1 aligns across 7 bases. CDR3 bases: TGTGCCAGCCAGGGGGGCCCAACTAACTATGGCTACACCTTC. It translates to CASQGGPTNYGYTF.